The subject of this entry is one T cell receptor beta chain. Its antigen remains undetermined. One base away there is no much larger clone; base qualities are not given. This sample was taken from a study of beta chain features in type 1 diabetes (dated by TCRdb to 2016 to 2018). The study in broad terms: Patients and healthy donors did not differ in mean age, gender distribution, total cell number or subset yield. In the study, TCRB repertoires of sorted circulating CD4+ T cell subsets from recently diagnosed type 1 diabetes patients were compared with those of matched healthy donors. Whereas all 28 donors provided naive and central memory subsets, regulatory and stem cell-like memory subsets were isolated from just 8 patients and about 8 healthy donors. A total of some 100,000,000 sorted cells were examined across all samples, and a strong correlation was observed between cell number per subset and RNA yield. Paper-wide results and their limitations: PCR might favor shorter templates, but patient and control samples were amplified and corrected together, so any skew would affect both groups equally. At VDJ recombination sites, type 1 diabetes patients had fewer insertions and more deleted nucleotides, which implies abnormalities in thymic rearrangement. Naive, central memory and regulatory TCRB repertoires appeared more similar among patients than among healthy donors. HLA sub-analyses involved small numbers of individuals, so any influence of HLA type on TCRB rearrangement remained unresolved. Sequencing cDNA rather than genomic DNA could over-represent highly expressing activated cells, although activation and CD3 levels did not differ between groups. In all four CD4+ subsets, TCRB CDR3 length was moderately but significantly shorter in type 1 diabetes patients.

The High Capacity cDNA Reverse Transcription Kit was used to reverse transcribe all of the isolated RNA, meaning that expressed TCRB transcripts were what got sequenced. Naive, central memory and regulatory T cell samples underwent deep immunoSEQ sequencing, averaging around 3.6 million total reads per sample. After sorted cells were lysed in RLT buffer, RNA was extracted with DNase-treated RNeasy Micro or Mini kits, with the choice depending on cell number. To prevent cross-contamination, each cell subset was processed individually, whereas patient and healthy donor samples were processed jointly. Using the immunoSEQ multiplex PCR, TCRB sequences were amplified from cDNA into 87-bp fragments spanning the CDR3 region. Sequencing of the amplicons was done on the Illumina HiSeq platform. Regarding the original processing steps: PCR bias was corrected computationally using synthetic template baselines, and reads within Hamming distance 2 were collapsed, with unmergeable singletons discarded. Reads were aligned against IMGT to assign V, D and J genes, CDR3 length and insertions or deletions at six rearrangement sites. Within each subset, clonotype counts were normalized to the number of sorted cells before true diversity and Gini coefficients were calculated with the tcR R package. The overlap coefficient, calculated on TCRB nucleotide sequences, was used to quantify repertoire sharing. As a proxy for the pre-selection repertoire, out-of-frame TCRB sequences from naive cells were analyzed. TCRdb obtained this table from immuneACCESS and retained in-frame rearrangements with V and J assigned. These tables miss some clones; where compared with another copy, unresolved V genes account for less than half of the shortfall, and the remainder is unexplained. V and J calls and clone size come straight from that table; D and trimming were deduced from the DNA. The sample has about 660,000 clones on record, more than 12% of them singletons. The leading ten clones occupy 0.035% to 0.04% of the sample.

A single peripheral blood draw of about 116 mL on average was collected from each donor into heparinised tubes. A BD FACSAria II was used to sort naive, central memory, regulatory and stem cell-like memory CD4+ T cells with a panel that included CD45RO, CCR7, CD25, CD127, CD95 and CD27. Purity was above 95% for every sorted population. Right away, PBMCs were isolated by Lymphoprep density gradient centrifugation and were stained directly, with no culture step. Samples were stained and sorted in pairs, with one healthy donor and one patient per experiment, so that batch effects were minimized. Based on the germline V gene, the CDR1 and CDR2 sequences are ENHRY and SYGVKD. The CDR3 covers 14 residues, taking in both the cysteine and the phenylalanine. The retained sequence is limited to the CDR3, 42 bases, with the frame set at the first base. Trimming takes 3 bases from V and 4 bases from J, and the germline ends sit 12 bases apart.

The sequence was collected from a man between 18 and 35 years old with type 1 diabetes. The chain is encoded by TRBV10-3 joined to TRBJ1-2, with the D gene call left open. Input material: naive CD4+ T cells from blood. Read against the paper, the sample's cell subset or site label means: true naive CD4+ T cells. The CDR3 reads as follows: CAISEGAGGYGYTF. The DNA sequence reads TGTGCCATCAGTGAAGGAGCGGGCGGCTATGGCTACACCTTC.